The T cell receptor (beta chain) under discussion was sequenced for a study of T cells in Graves' hyperthyroidism and ophthalmopathy (dated by TCRdb to the late 2010s). In the study overall: Peripheral blood was collected at initial diagnosis, before any treatment. A discovery cohort of about a hundred patients, roughly 40 with Graves' ophthalmopathy and about 58 with stable Graves' hyperthyroidism, was used to find distinguishing TCR V-J signatures. Prospective prediction of ophthalmopathy was tested in an independent validation cohort of 18 to 20 hyperthyroidism patients and 17 patients who later progressed to ophthalmopathy. The approximately 98 discovery patients were randomly divided into training and test sets at a 7:3 ratio. The study also compared thyroid tissue and blood T-cell repertoires from about 6 Graves' hyperthyroidism patients. After blood sampling, hyperthyroidism patients were treated with methimazole at a starting dose of 30 mg daily, and ophthalmopathy patients were treated with high-dose intravenous methylprednisolone. TCR Vbeta CDR3 sequencing of 120 to 150 peripheral blood samples (roughly 41 ophthalmopathy, over 70 hyperthyroidism and roughly 17 progressor patients) is reported in the paper.

The TCR beta CDR3 regions were amplified from the RNA transcripts. The first round of RT-PCR for the TCR CDR3 was performed with the HTBI primer set and the Qiagen OneStep RT-PCR kit. A second multiplex PCR round built the libraries, followed by size selection and purification. Libraries were sequenced paired-end with 100 bp reads on an Illumina HiSeq2000. As for the authors' bioinformatics: SOAPnuke was used to process the raw data, throwing out any read that contained adapters or uncalled bases, had a mean Phred below 15, or lacked an exact constant-primer or identifier match. COPE v1.2.5 was used to merge the high-quality paired reads, and each unique nucleotide sequence was defined as a clonotype. MiTCR v1.1 was used to align the clonotypes against IMGT TRBV, TRBD and TRBJ reference segments. Only V-J combinations with frequency above 0.0001, covering about 99% of repertoires, were analysed. A TCS score was defined as the ratio between F50 (clonal expansion) and ExV (chaos), using BLOSUM62-based TCRdist between CDR3 peptides within each V-J. Welch's t-statistics and random forest reduced 500 to 650 V-J features to roughly 13, which were used in a naive Bayes classifier (R e1071). TCRdb reprocessed the public reads (quality trimming at Q25 with fastp, clone calling with MiXCR) and kept in-frame beta chains. Rows are unified per CDR3 protein, each entry keeping the most common DNA and genes. It is TCRdb's table, rather than the study itself, that gives the V and J calls and clone size. This sample has about half a million distinct CDR3 sequences in its table, and approximately 25% of those were observed once. The ten largest clones take up approximately 11% of the sample.

V is reduced by 0 bases and J by 4 bases, leaving a spacing of 11 bases between them. In the germline V gene, CDR1 corresponds to SGHRS and CDR2 to YFSETQ. Its CDR3 holds 14 amino acids, cysteine through phenylalanine. Only CDR3 DNA is held: 42 bases, read in frame from base 1. The paper as a whole reports these results and caveats: During validation, the model predicted progression to ophthalmopathy a median of roughly 7.1 months ahead of onset, with 60% to 71% sensitivity and around 73% specificity. A 13 V-J signature model separated ophthalmopathy from stable hyperthyroidism, with around 90% sensitivity and about 81% specificity in cross-validation and 80%/75% in testing. Most expanded thyroid clonotypes (frequency above 0.001) were also found in blood, which suggests that blood repertoires may mirror thyroid immune responses. No statistical method was used to fix the sample size in advance, and group allocation was not hidden from the investigators.

In the ophthalmopathy patients, disease was moderately to severely active, with a Clinical Activity Score of 3 or more, a NOSPECS grade of 4 or more, and a duration of less than 3 months. Exclusion was applied to patients with uncontrolled infections, other autoimmune diseases, pregnancy or lactation. Diagnoses were based on clinical symptoms, serum thyroxine and TRAb, thyroid ultrasound and orbital computed tomography. PBMCs were separated from roughly 9.3 ml of fresh peripheral blood using Ficoll-Paque density gradient centrifugation. Total RNA was extracted with Trizol reagent, and quality was checked on an Agilent 2100 Bioanalyzer. This clonotype was observed at least ten times. Its specific antigen is unknown. Within one base of it there is no much larger clone, and no base qualities were kept.

Sample: blood. This clonotype was obtained from a woman aged 25 to 39 with Graves' ophthalmopathy. The rearrangement combines TRBV5-1 with TRBJ2-7; the D gene is not confidently resolved. The CDR3 corresponds to CASSLEFPLYEQYF. The nucleotide sequence reads as follows: TGCGCCAGCAGCTTGGAGTTCCCCCTATACGAGCAGTACTTC.